Following are 8 T cell receptor beta chains from one sample sequenced in a study of cytomegalovirus exposure and HLA in healthy donors. PCR used 60 Vbeta primers and 13 Jbeta primers. This table comes from immunoSEQ multiplex PCR, and its TCRdb copy is limited to in-frame clones, with some not included. Among 200,000 to 250,000 clones listed, 76% were seen once. Sequencing input: PBMCs. The receptors shown here come from a man in his late teens or twenties in good health and CMV-seronegative.

The rearrangement links TRBV7-2 to TRBJ2-5, with 8 bases lining up with TRBD1. After removal of 10 bases from V and 4 bases from J, the junction contained 11 bases not matched to a gene. The CDR3 length is 14 residues. The V gene's germline CDR1 is SGHTA and CDR2 FQGNSA. Here the CDR3 reads CATGTGSSIETQYF. For the CDR3, the DNA is TGTGCCACTGGGACAGGATCGTCTATAGAGACCCAGTACTTC.

Only a few counts were recorded for this clone. This chain uses TRBV7-9 with TRBJ1-2; 9 bases match TRBD1. CDR1 is SEHNR, CDR2 FQNEAQ, per germline (reference sequence). J lost 7 bases, V lost 5 bases, and 11 bases had no gene match. The CDR3 has 15 residues. Written as DNA, the CDR3 is TGTGCCAGCAGCCAACGGACAGGGGATGGTGGTGGCTACACCTTC. This codes for CASSQRTGDGGGYTF.

This chain uses TRBV11-2 with TRBJ2-1, with D possibly being TRBD2 (6 bases). The V end lost 3 bases, the J end lost 0 bases, and 9 bases lay between the germline ends. The CDR3 consists of 15 residues. Germline values: CDR1 SGHAT, CDR2 FQNNGV. CDR3 residues: CASSFTGSSYNEQFF. As DNA, the CDR3 is TGTGCCAGCAGCTTTACCGGGAGCTCCTACAATGAGCAGTTCTTC.

The chain recombines TRBV7-2 with TRBJ2-1, with 7 positions matching TRBD2. The CDR3 totals 15 residues. Per the germline V gene, CDR1 is SGHTA and CDR2 is FQGNSA. Trimming took 7 bases from V and 0 from J; bases not matched to a gene: 6. CDR3 residues: CASTQGGSSYNEQFF. The CDR3 nucleotides read TGTGCCAGCACCCAGGGCGGGAGCTCCTACAATGAGCAGTTCTTC. Full variable domain (missing parts from reference TRBV7-2 and TRBJ2-1): GAGVSQSPSNKVTEKGKDVELRCDPISGHTALYWYRQSLGQGLEFLIYFQGNSAPDKSGLPSDRFSAERTGGSVSTLTIQRTQQEDSAVYLCASTQGGSSYNEQFFGPGTRLTVL.

The V and J genes are TRBV10-3 and TRBJ2-3, with 8 bases fitting TRBD1. Germline CDR1 is ENHRY and CDR2 is SYGVKD. The ends lost 4 bases at V and 4 bases at J; junction bases unmatched: 7. The CDR3 runs to 15 residues. Written as DNA, the CDR3 is TGTGCCATCAGTGCGCAGGGGGCTGGCGCAGATACGCAGTATTTT. Residues: CAISAQGAGADTQYF.

The chain joins TRBV7-2 to TRBJ2-1; a possible D gene is TRBD2 (6 bases). Germline V gives CDR1 SGHTA, CDR2 FQGNSA. The CDR3 length is 16 residues. The ends were cut back, 2 bases at V and 3 bases at J, with 14 bases in the middle. In DNA form, the CDR3 reads TGTGCCAGCAGCTTAAGCTCGGGAGTAGGCTACAATGAGCAGTTCTTC. Its translation is CASSLSSGVGYNEQFF.

This clone was observed a single time. This rearrangement joins TRBV18 to TRBJ2-4, with no clear D. V was cut by 6 bases and J by 9 bases, with 15 bases left in between. The germline V gene has CDR1 KGHSH and CDR2 LQKENI. The CDR3 sequence is 13 residues long. For the CDR3, the DNA is TGTGCCAGCTCGAGTCTCTTTAGAGGCATTCAGTACTTC. Amino acid sequence: CASSSLFRGIQYF.

This clone occurred once. The V and J genes are TRBV30 and TRBJ2-7; 10 bases map to TRBD2. This CDR3 region has 14 residues. The junction had 6 bases not matched to a gene; V was cut back by 3 bases and J by 4 bases. Germline V gene data show CDR1 as GTSNPN and CDR2 as SVGIG (reference sequence). The CDR3 loop reads CAWRTGTSAYEQYF. CDR3 nucleotide sequence: TGTGCCTGGAGGACCGGGACTAGCGCGTACGAGCAGTACTTC.